Listed here are 15 T cell receptor beta chains from one sample, sequenced in a study of response to subunit inactivated influenza vaccine. TCRdb ran MiXCR on the RT-PCR reads and lists one entry per CDR3 protein. The data contain 450,000 to 600,000 distinct CDR3 sequences, approximately 15% of them singletons. The starting material was CD4+ T cells sorted from PBMCs, obtained less than 30 months after vaccination. The receptors come from a man between 50 and 75 years old who received an inactivated influenza vaccine.

In this sample, this clonotype turned up a few times. The rearrangement joins TRBV10-3 to TRBJ2-3; D is ambiguous. CDR1 is ENHRY and CDR2 is SYGVKD in the germline V gene. This CDR3 is built from 13 residues. The V gene lost 0 bases and the J gene lost 9 bases, with 10 bases spanning the gap. CDR3 sequence: CAISESGTRTQYF. CDR3 bases: TGTGCCATCAGTGAGTCGGGAACCAGGACGCAGTATTTT.

This clonotype was observed a handful of times. The chain recombines TRBV14 with TRBJ1-2; D unclear. The germline V gene has CDR1 SGHDN and CDR2 FVKESK. V lost 2 bases and J lost 13, with 11 bases in between. This CDR3 contains 11 residues. The CDR3 region has the DNA TGTGCCAGCAGCCAATTTGGATTACCCACCTTC. Amino acid sequence: CASSQFGLPTF.

V and J are TRBV7-2 and TRBJ2-2; no firm D call. Trimming cost V 2 bases and J 4 bases, with 8 bases left between them. The CDR3 length is 14 residues. Germline V gene data show CDR1 as SGHTA and CDR2 as FQGNSA. The CDR3 DNA reads TGTGCCAGCAGCTTACAGTTCGGCACCGGGGAGCTGTTTTTT. This translates into CASSLQFGTGELFF. Full variable domain (outside the CDR3, taken from reference TRBV7-2 and TRBJ2-2): GAGVSQSPSNKVTEKGKDVELRCDPISGHTALYWYRQSLGQGLEFLIYFQGNSAPDKSGLPSDRFSAERTGGSVSTLTIQRTQQEDSAVYLCASSLQFGTGELFFGEGSRLTVL.

The rearrangement links TRBV12-3 or TRBV12-4 to TRBJ1-4; D is possibly TRBD1 (6 bases). This CDR3 has 13 amino acids. Trimming removed 6 bases at V and 10 bases at J, with 15 bases between. CDR3 sequence (DNA): TGTGCCAGCAGGGGGGCAGGTGAGGGAAAACTGTTTTTT. The encoded protein is CASRGAGEGKLFF.

The table lists this clonotype with a few counts. The chain employs TRBV7-2 and TRBJ2-1; 11 nucleotides match TRBD2. Per the germline V gene, CDR1 is SGHTA and CDR2 is FQGNSA. The CDR3 sequence is 15 residues long. V lost 1 base to trimming and J lost 8 bases; unmatched junction nucleotides: 4. The CDR3 spells CASSLGSGGAYEQFF. CDR3 in DNA: TGTGCCAGCAGCTTAGGTAGCGGGGGGGCTTATGAGCAGTTCTTC.

The chain has TRBV5-1 and TRBJ1-1; TRBD1 might be the D (6 bases). Trimming cost V 2 bases and J 3 bases, with 14 bases left between them. The germline V gene has CDR1 SGHRS and CDR2 YFSETQ. The CDR3 totals 15 residues. CDR3 in DNA: TGCGCCAGCAGCTTAGAAGGGGGGCGAGACACTGAAGCTTTCTTT. Translating it yields CASSLEGGRDTEAFF.

The chain recombines TRBV11-2 with TRBJ2-5; TRBD1 aligns across 7 bases. The CDR3 extends over 13 amino acids. With V trimmed by 8 bases and J by 5 bases, 8 bases remained unmatched. Looked up from germline, CDR1 is SGHAT and CDR2 is FQNNGV. The CDR3 DNA follows: TGTGCCAGCGCAGGGACAGTTTTGGAGACCCAGTACTTC. Translating gives CASAGTVLETQYF.

The J gene is TRBJ1-6, the V gene TRBV4-2; 9 bases fit TRBD1. V lost 0 bases and J lost 9; bases outside the gene matches: 3. Germline V gives CDR1 LGHNA, CDR2 YNFKEQ. The CDR3 runs to 15 residues. The CDR3 reads CASSQEQGALSPLHF. CDR3 DNA: TGTGCCAGCAGCCAAGAACAGGGGGCGCTTTCACCCCTCCACTTT.

The chain links TRBV6-1 to TRBJ1-1; perhaps TRBD1 as D (5 bases). This CDR3 has 13 amino acids. In germline, CDR1 is MNHNS, CDR2 SASEGT. Trimming pared 6 bases from V and 8 bases from J, leaving 16 bases between. The CDR3 loop reads CASSLQGATEAFF. The DNA for the CDR3 is TGTGCCAGCAGCCTCCAAGGGGCAACCGAAGCTTTCTTT.

This chain joins TRBV20-1 and TRBJ2-3; 10 positions agree with TRBD2. The CDR3 contains 14 residues. The germline V gene has CDR1 DFQATT and CDR2 SNEGSKA (reference sequence). Germline trimming cut 6 bases from V and 4 bases from J; bases unmatched to any gene: 7. CDR3 nucleotide sequence: TGCAGTGCCGGTAGCGGGGGGAACTCAGATACGCAGTATTTT. It codes for CSAGSGGNSDTQYF.

This clonotype was observed at least ten times. The genes are TRBV5-1 and TRBJ2-7; D uncertain. V was pared by 0 bases and J by 4 bases, with 11 bases between. The CDR3 covers 14 residues. In germline, CDR1 is SGHRS, CDR2 YFSETQ. CDR3 nucleotides: TGCGCCAGCAGCTTGGAGGGTTTTCGTTACGAGCAGTACTTC. Translating it yields CASSLEGFRYEQYF.

This clonotype was seen repeatedly, ten times or more. This chain links TRBV30 with TRBJ2-7, with TRBD1 matching over 7 bases. The CDR3 spans 14 residues. V shed 2 bases and J 1 base; nucleotides not matched to a gene: 5. The germline V gene encodes CDR1 GTSNPN and CDR2 SVGIG (reference sequence). The CDR3 bases are TGTGCCTGGAGTATCGGGACAGTTTCCTACGAGCAGTACTTC. Residues: CAWSIGTVSYEQYF.

This clonotype was observed at least ten times. The chain recombines TRBV11-2 with TRBJ2-2; D is undetermined. V was trimmed by 2 bases and J by 4 bases, leaving 8 bases between them. The CDR3 is 14 residues long. CDR1 SGHAT and CDR2 FQNNGV come from the germline V gene. The CDR3 loop is CASSLLPSTGELFF. The DNA for the CDR3 is TGTGCCAGCAGCTTACTCCCATCCACCGGGGAGCTGTTTTTT.

This clonotype has a count of ten or more. The chain uses TRBV12-3 or TRBV12-4 and TRBJ1-2; D is unresolved. The CDR3 has 11 residues. Trimming took off 5 bases at V and 8 bases at J, with 9 bases between the two ends. The CDR3 nucleotides read TGTGCCAGCAGTCCCGGCGGCGGCTACACCTTC. This encodes CASSPGGGYTF.

A few counts support this clonotype. The chain joins TRBV3-1 to TRBJ1-1, with TRBD1 matching over 7 bases. Trimming removed 4 bases from V and 1 base from J; junction bases left unmatched: 6. Germline V lookup: CDR1 LGHDT, CDR2 YNNKEL (reference sequence). There are 15 residues in the CDR3. As DNA, the CDR3 is TGTGCCAGCAGCCTCCGGACAGGAGCGAACACTGAAGCTTTCTTT. It specifies CASSLRTGANTEAFF.